This TCR beta chain originates from a study of CD8+CD57+ T cells in acquired aplastic anemia. In the study overall: The mean DNA yield obtained from sorted CD4+ and CD8+ cells came to about 3 ug.

The CDR3 has 14 amino acids. Germline CDR1 DFQATT, CDR2 SNEGSKA (reference sequence). Trimming cost V 2 bases and J 4 bases; bases outside gene matches: 7. Genomic DNA templated the TCR beta VDJ and CDR3 profiling. TCRdb fed the reads into MiXCR, producing one record per CDR3 protein. The table has some 210,000 distinct CDR3 sequences, over 55% seen once; the top ten hold less than 30%. Sequencing was performed on sorted CD4+, CD8+, or CD8+CD57+ T cells (not recorded which) from PBMCs. The chain combines TRBV20-1 with TRBJ1-1; 7 nucleotides agree with TRBD1. The origin of this receptor is a human donor in good health. CDR3 amino acids: CSARHRGGGTEAFF. Written as DNA, the CDR3 is TGCAGTGCTAGACACAGGGGAGGAGGCACTGAAGCTTTCTTT.